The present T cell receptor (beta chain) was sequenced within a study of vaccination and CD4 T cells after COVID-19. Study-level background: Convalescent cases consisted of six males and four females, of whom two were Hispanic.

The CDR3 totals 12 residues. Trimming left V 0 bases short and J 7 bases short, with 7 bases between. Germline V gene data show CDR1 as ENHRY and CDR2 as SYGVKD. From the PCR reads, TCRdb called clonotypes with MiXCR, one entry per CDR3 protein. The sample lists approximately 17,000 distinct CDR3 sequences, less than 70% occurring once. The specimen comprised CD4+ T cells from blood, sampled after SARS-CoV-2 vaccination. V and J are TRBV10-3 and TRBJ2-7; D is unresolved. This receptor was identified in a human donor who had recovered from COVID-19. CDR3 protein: CAISESTGEQYF. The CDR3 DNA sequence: TGTGCCATCAGTGAGTCAACCGGGGAGCAGTACTTC.